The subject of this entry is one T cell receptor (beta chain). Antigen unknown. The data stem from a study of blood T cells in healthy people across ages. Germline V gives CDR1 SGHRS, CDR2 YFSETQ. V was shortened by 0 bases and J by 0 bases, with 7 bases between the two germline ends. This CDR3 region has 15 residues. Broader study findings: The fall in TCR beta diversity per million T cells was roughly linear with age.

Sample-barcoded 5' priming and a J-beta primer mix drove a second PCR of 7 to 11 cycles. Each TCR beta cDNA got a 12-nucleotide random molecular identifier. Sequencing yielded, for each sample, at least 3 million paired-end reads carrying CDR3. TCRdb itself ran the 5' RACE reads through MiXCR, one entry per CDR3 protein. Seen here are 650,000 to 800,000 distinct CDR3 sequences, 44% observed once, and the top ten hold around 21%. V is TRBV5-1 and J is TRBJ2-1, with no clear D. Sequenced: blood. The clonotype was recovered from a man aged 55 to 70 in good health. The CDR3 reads CASSLAGNSYNEQFF. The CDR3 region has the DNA TGCGCCAGCAGCTTGGCCGGCAACTCCTACAATGAGCAGTTCTTC.